Sequencing of this TCR beta chain was carried out in a study of cytotoxic CD8 clonotypes in ibrutinib-treated CLL. Repertoires were generated with immunoSEQ multiplex PCR, while TCRdb's copy carries only in-frame clones and drops some. The table has roughly 220,000 clones, approximately 79% seen once. This clone was detected once. Germline lookup yields CDR1 GTSNPN and CDR2 SVGIG (reference sequence). The CDR3 consists of 14 residues. Trimming pared 4 bases from V and 1 base from J, leaving 10 bases between. The rearrangement links TRBV30 to TRBJ2-2; D is possibly TRBD2 (5 bases). This TCR derives from a human donor with chronic lymphocytic leukemia. The material sequenced was PBMCs, taken after 12 months of ibrutinib treatment. CDR3 sequence: CAWIGRENTGELFF. The CDR3 DNA reads TGTGCCTGGATTGGACGGGAGAACACCGGGGAGCTGTTTTTT.